Sequencing of this T cell receptor (beta chain) was carried out in a study of T-cell memory formation after mild COVID-19. The CDR3 runs 16 residues. The J segment lost 4 bases and the V segment lost 5 bases, leaving 12 bases of the junction unmatched. The V gene's germline CDR1 is SGHTA and CDR2 FQGNSA. Using its own MiXCR run on the 5' RACE reads, TCRdb lists one record per CDR3 protein. The data contain hundreds of thousands of distinct CDR3 sequences, approximately 18% of them singletons. The source material was PBMCs or a T cell subset sorted from them (not recorded which). The chain combines TRBV7-2 with TRBJ2-3; 7 nucleotides match TRBD1. The TCR was taken from an adult woman who had mild COVID-19 (a few samples of this study predate the infection). Cell type and time point are not known. The CDR3 coding sequence is TGTGCCAGCAGCCCCACGAGGGGGCTGTACGCAGATACGCAGTATTTT. This codes for CASSPTRGLYADTQYF.